Sequencing of this T cell receptor beta chain was carried out in a study of radiotherapy plus CTLA-4 blockade in lung cancer. Ipilimumab CTLA-4 blockade and focal radiation were given to patients with chemo-refractory metastatic non-small-cell lung cancer. Findings of the study overall: Following radiotherapy plus ipilimumab, tumor-derived TCR clones expanded in the blood.

In regard to this clone: Antigen specificity is unknown.

The data were produced by immunoSEQ multiplex PCR, yet TCRdb's version contains in-frame clones alone and is incomplete. Of roughly 120,000 clones listed, about 77% are singletons. Germline V lookup: CDR1 SGHRS, CDR2 YFSETQ. After removal of 4 bases from V and 3 bases from J, the junction contained 11 bases not matched to a gene. CDR3 length: 17 amino acids. This sequence originates from a human donor with non-small cell lung cancer who had a partial response to radiotherapy plus ipilimumab. The sample here was peripheral blood, taken from a patient treated with radiotherapy plus ipilimumab. The chain couples TRBV5-1 to TRBJ2-4; 9 positions match TRBD2. Here the CDR3 DNA reads TGCGCCAGCAGCATCCGAATAGCGGGAGAGGGCAAAAACATTCAGTACTTC. It yields the protein CASSIRIAGEGKNIQYF.